This is a list of T cell receptor beta chains from one sample in a study of shared clonotypes between healthy human individuals. TCRdb's copy holds only in-frame clones and misses some; the assay was immunoSEQ multiplex PCR. The repertoire consists of under 2,000,000 clones, with about 95% occurring once and the leading ten covering around 1%. Sequencing was carried out using naive CD8+ T cells sorted from blood. Receptors were obtained from a man between 18 and 35 years old in good health. The CDR3 runs from the conserved cysteine through the conserved F or W. The order of the fields is J gene, clone size, D gene, V gene, CDR3 protein, CDR3 DNA. D genes are given only for firm matches. Clone size appears in some rows only: once, few, many, or a class for an expanded clone.

TRBJ2-7	.	TRBD2	TRBV13	CASSPRTSGAYEQYF	TGTGCCAGCAGCCCCAGGACTAGCGGGGCCTACGAGCAGTACTTC
TRBJ1-2	.	TRBD1	TRBV29-1	CSVEPLTGVGYTF	TGCAGCGTTGAACCTCTAACAGGGGTCGGCTACACCTTC
TRBJ2-5	.	TRBD2	TRBV9	CASSVGTSGLQETQYF	TGTGCCAGCAGCGTGGGGACTAGCGGCTTACAAGAGACCCAGTACTTC
TRBJ2-3	.	.	TRBV10-3	CAISEYRTDTQYF	TGTGCCATCAGTGAGTACAGAACAGATACGCAGTATTTT
TRBJ1-1	.	.	TRBV27	CASSLYRAEKAFF	TGTGCCAGCAGTTTATACAGGGCTGAAAAAGCTTTCTTT
TRBJ2-3	.	.	TRBV2	CASSEAGSGRTDTQYF	TGTGCCAGCAGTGAAGCAGGGTCGGGGAGAACAGATACGCAGTATTTT
TRBJ2-7	.	.	TRBV18	CASSPGGEVAYEQYF	TGTGCCAGCTCACCGGGTGGGGAGGTGGCCTACGAGCAGTACTTC
TRBJ1-4	.	TRBD1	TRBV5-4	CASSPQGGEKLFF	TGTGCCAGCAGCCCACAGGGGGGTGAAAAACTGTTTTTT
TRBJ2-3	.	.	TRBV9	CASSVAGSTDTQYF	TGTGCCAGCAGCGTAGCGGGTAGCACAGATACGCAGTATTTT
TRBJ2-3	.	.	TRBV4-1	CASSQDARGADTQYF	TGCGCCAGCAGCCAAGATGCCCGGGGCGCAGATACGCAGTATTTT
TRBJ2-5	.	TRBD2	TRBV5-6	CASSLGLAGGRETQYF	TGTGCCAGCAGCTTGGGACTAGCGGGGGGGCGAGAGACCCAGTACTTC
TRBJ1-5	.	.	TRBV30	CAWSVLGGQPQHF	TGTGCCTGGAGTGTACTTGGAGGTCAGCCCCAGCATTTT
TRBJ2-2	.	.	TRBV4-3	CASSHLQGSGELFF	TGCGCCAGCAGCCACCTACAGGGCTCCGGGGAGCTGTTTTTT
TRBJ2-5	.	.	TRBV27	CASSSGVETQYF	TGTGCCAGCAGTTCAGGGGTAGAGACCCAGTACTTC
TRBJ2-7	.	.	TRBV7-9	CASSTRGTYEQYF	TGTGCCAGCAGCACGAGGGGGACTTACGAGCAGTACTTC
TRBJ1-6	.	.	TRBV27	CASTPSRGETYNSPLHF	TGTGCCAGCACCCCGAGCCGGGGAGAAACCTATAATTCACCCCTCCACTTT
TRBJ1-2	.	TRBD1	TRBV6-1	CASSEDRAGYGYTF	TGTGCCAGCAGCGAGGACAGGGCGGGGTATGGCTACACCTTC
TRBJ2-1	.	.	TRBV9	CASSPRWGGGSYNEQFF	TGTGCCAGCAGCCCTCGCTGGGGAGGTGGGTCCTACAATGAGCAGTTCTTC
TRBJ1-2	once	.	TRBV5-3	CARSPWAANNYGYTF	TGTGCCAGAAGCCCCTGGGCTGCCAATAACTATGGCTACACCTTC
TRBJ2-7	.	.	TRBV4-1	CASSQGQGEQYF	TGCGCCAGCAGCCAAGGTCAGGGCGAGCAGTACTTC
TRBJ1-2	.	.	TRBV5-5	CASSLKWTDSGYTF	TGTGCCAGCAGCTTAAAATGGACAGACTCGGGCTACACCTTC
TRBJ2-5	once	.	TRBV9	CASSGRSGEEETQYF	TGTGCCAGCAGCGGAAGGTCAGGGGAAGAGGAGACCCAGTACTTC
TRBJ2-1	.	.	TRBV19	CASSIHLAEQFF	TGTGCCAGTAGTATTCACTTGGCTGAGCAGTTCTTC
TRBJ1-3	once	.	TRBV9	CASRGASGNTIYF	TGTGCCAGCCGCGGAGCCTCTGGAAACACCATATATTTT
TRBJ2-1	once	.	TRBV7-9	CASYPGLYSYNEQFF	TGTGCCAGCTACCCAGGGCTATACTCCTACAATGAGCAGTTCTTC
TRBJ1-4	.	TRBD1	TRBV2	CASSDSWDRGEKLFF	TGTGCCAGCAGTGACTCTTGGGACAGGGGGGAAAAACTGTTTTTT
TRBJ1-2	.	.	TRBV5-4	CASSSSRDLANYGYTF	TGTGCCAGCAGCTCCTCCCGGGACCTAGCTAACTATGGCTACACCTTC
TRBJ2-1	.	.	TRBV14	CASSQGGPSYNEQFF	TGTGCCAGCAGCCAAGGTGGGCCCTCCTACAATGAGCAGTTCTTC
TRBJ2-5	.	.	TRBV7-9	CASSQQGGETQYF	TGTGCCAGCAGCCAGCAGGGAGGAGAGACCCAGTACTTC
TRBJ2-1	.	.	TRBV30	CAWSVHPGSNEQFF	TGTGCCTGGAGTGTACATCCGGGCTCCAATGAGCAGTTCTTC
TRBJ2-2	.	.	TRBV7-9	CASSFRDLNTGELFF	TGTGCCAGCAGCTTCCGGGACTTGAACACCGGGGAGCTGTTTTTT
TRBJ1-4	.	.	TRBV27	CASRRGVSTNEKLFF	TGTGCCAGCAGGAGAGGGGTCTCAACTAATGAAAAACTGTTTTTT
TRBJ2-7	few	.	TRBV10-1	CASSLLHF	TGCGCCAGCAGCTTACTTCACTTC
TRBJ1-1	.	.	TRBV7-2	CASSSLPLLRGPLQRAFF	TGTGCCAGCAGCTCCCTACCTCTCCTGCGGGGGCCCCTCCAACGGGCTTTCTTT
TRBJ2-5	.	.	TRBV19	CASSTLASETQYF	TGTGCCAGTAGTACCCTAGCTTCAGAGACCCAGTACTTC